Listed here are 10 T cell receptor beta chains from one sample, sequenced in a study of cytomegalovirus exposure and HLA in healthy donors. Primers included in the PCR were 60 Vbeta and 13 Jbeta primers. TCRdb's table, derived via immunoSEQ multiplex PCR, lists solely in-frame clones and lacks some. This sample has 90,000 to 100,000 clones, with 70% to 85% found just once. The sample was PBMCs. The source of these receptors is a man aged 45 to 65 in good health and CMV-seronegative.

This clone was counted only a few times. The rearrangement uses TRBV27 and TRBJ2-2; possibly TRBD2 for D (5 bases). The germline gives CDR1 MNHEY, CDR2 SMNVEV (reference sequence). The CDR3 has 18 amino acids. Trimming shortened V by 4 bases and J by 4 bases, and 22 bases separated the two germline ends. The CDR3, as DNA: TGTGCCAGCAGTTCGTTCCAGCTCGCGGGCTTCTCCACCGGGGAGCTGTTTTTT. Amino acid sequence: CASSSFQLAGFSTGELFF.

The chain combines TRBV18 with TRBJ2-1; D gene ambiguous. Germline V gene sequence: CDR1 KGHSH, CDR2 LQKENI. V was cut by 4 bases and J by 5 bases, with 18 bases left in between. This CDR3 region has 16 residues. This chain's CDR3 is CASSLQPPPGDNEQFF. In DNA, the CDR3 is TGTGCCAGCTCACTACAACCACCTCCAGGCGACAATGAGCAGTTCTTC.

This clone was counted between two and nine times. The chain employs TRBV29-1 and TRBJ1-1; D may be TRBD1 (6 bases). V was pared by 2 bases and J by 5 bases, with 12 bases between. Germline V lookup: CDR1 SQVTM, CDR2 ANQGSEA. The CDR3 sequence is 13 residues long. CDR3 loop: CSVELGARTEAFF. CDR3 sequence (DNA): TGCAGCGTTGAACTGGGGGCGAGGACTGAAGCTTTCTTT.

This clone showed up just a few times. The chain has TRBV1 and TRBJ2-7; the table's D call, TRBD2, has no DNA check behind it. TRBV1 is listed as a pseudogene. The CDR3 spans 16 residues. The CDR3 here is CTSSQAPGGTHYEQYF. The CDR3 region has the DNA TGCACCAGCAGCCAAGCCCCCGGGGGGACACACTACGAGCAGTACTTC.

V usage is TRBV27 and J usage is TRBJ2-6; 9 bases are shared with TRBD1. J was trimmed by 0 bases and V by 6 bases; bases with no gene match: 0. The CDR3 consists of 15 residues. The germline V gene has CDR1 MNHEY and CDR2 SMNVEV (reference sequence). CDR3 DNA: TGTGCCAGCAGGGACAGGGGCTCTGGGGCCAACGTCCTGACTTTC. This codes for CASRDRGSGANVLTF.

V gene TRBV5-1 combines with J gene TRBJ1-2, with 10 bases fitting TRBD1. This CDR3 has 15 residues. CDR1 and CDR2 from the germline V gene are SGHRS and YFSETQ. Unmatched junction bases numbered 5, after V lost 4 bases and J lost 2 bases. The CDR3 reads CASSRRGQGNYGYTF. The DNA of the CDR3 is TGCGCCAGCAGCCGGAGGGGACAGGGGAACTATGGCTACACCTTC.

This chain connects TRBV25-1 to TRBJ2-5; 10 positions match TRBD1. The trim removed 1 base at V and 2 bases at J, leaving 1 base unmatched. Looked up from germline, CDR1 is MGHDK and CDR2 is SYGVNS. The CDR3 spans 15 residues. This CDR3 reads CASSEWDRGQETQYF. CDR3 sequence (DNA): TGTGCCAGCAGTGAATGGGACAGGGGACAAGAGACCCAGTACTTC.

The rearrangement uses TRBV7-9 and TRBJ2-7; 10 bases match TRBD1. After removal of 5 bases from V and 0 bases from J, the junction contained 4 bases not matched to a gene. Per the germline V gene, CDR1 is SEHNR and CDR2 is FQNEAQ (reference sequence). CDR3 length: 15 amino acids. The chain's CDR3 is CASSPRDRGSYEQYF. The CDR3 bases are TGTGCCAGCAGCCCCCGGGACAGGGGCTCCTACGAGCAGTACTTC.

This clone was recorded only once. The chain has TRBV2 and TRBJ2-7; 10 bases match TRBD1. The CDR3 runs to 17 residues. Germline V gene data show CDR1 as SNHLY and CDR2 as FYNNEI. With 4 bases clipped from V and 0 bases from J, the junction kept 9 bases outside the gene matches. CDR3 in DNA: TGTGCCAGCAGTGGGACAGGGGGGAGACTAAGCTCCTACGAGCAGTACTTC. Translation gives CASSGTGGRLSSYEQYF.

V gene TRBV29-1 combines with J gene TRBJ2-7; 7 bases map to TRBD2. The V and J ends lost 3 bases and 3 bases, in that order; junction bases with no gene match: 5. Looked up from germline, CDR1 is SQVTM and CDR2 is ANQGSEA. This CDR3 has 13 amino acids. CDR3 in amino acids: CSVDGGSVYEQYF. CDR3 sequence (DNA): TGCAGCGTTGATGGCGGGAGTGTCTACGAGCAGTACTTC.